The present TCR beta chain was sequenced within a study of radiotherapy plus CTLA-4 blockade in lung cancer. Study conclusions and caveats: The study found tumor-derived TCR clones expanded in blood after radiotherapy plus ipilimumab. The best prediction of response reportedly came from early blood T cell clone dynamics, with interferon-beta.

Clones were sequenced by immunoSEQ multiplex PCR, and TCRdb holds only the in-frame ones, with some missing. The profile shows about 85,000 clones, about 86% of them singletons. As for this clone: Its matching antigen is unknown.

This CDR3 comprises 13 residues. The germline V and J ends were trimmed by 6 bases and 10 bases, with 18 bases remaining between them. Germline V gene lookup returns CDR1 MNHNY and CDR2 SVGAGI (reference sequence). The input for sequencing was peripheral blood, taken from a patient treated with radiotherapy plus ipilimumab. The sequence was obtained from a human donor with non-small cell lung cancer who had a partial response to radiotherapy plus ipilimumab. This chain joins TRBV6-6 and TRBJ1-1; D may be TRBD1 (5 bases). In nucleotides, the CDR3 is TGTGCCAGCAGCCCTGACACCTGGGGGGGAGCTTTCTTT. Encoded protein: CASSPDTWGGAFF.